Listed here is a single TCR beta chain. The antigen is unknown. The data derive from a study of cytomegalovirus exposure and HLA in healthy donors. Study outcomes and limitations: The study recorded 164 TCR beta chains that were cytomegalovirus-associated.

The assay was immunoSEQ multiplex PCR, and TCRdb's table has in-frame clones only and misses some. The sample yields approximately 200,000 clones, 75% to 95% seen once. V was clipped by 5 bases and J by 7 bases, with 20 bases between them. Germline CDR1 and CDR2: SGHAT and FQNNGV. This CDR3 has 16 amino acids. The V and J genes are TRBV11-2 and TRBJ1-4; D ambiguous. The sample was PBMCs. The source is a woman younger than 30 in good health and CMV-seronegative. The CDR3 spells CASSPGWEGGIEKLFF. In nucleotides, the CDR3 is TGTGCCAGCAGCCCAGGCTGGGAGGGAGGTATTGAAAAACTGTTTTTT.